What follows are 30 T cell receptor beta chains derived from one specimen sequenced in a study of T-cell memory formation after mild COVID-19. From the 5' RACE reads, TCRdb called clonotypes with MiXCR, one entry per CDR3 protein. Among hundreds of thousands of distinct CDR3 sequences listed, around a quarter were seen once. The sequencing sample was made of PBMCs or a T cell subset sorted from them (not recorded which). The source is an adult woman who had mild COVID-19 (a few samples of this study predate the infection). Cell type and time point are not known.

The chain carries TRBV12-3 or TRBV12-4 and TRBJ1-2; 7 bases line up with TRBD1. CDR3 length equals 14 residues. The ends lost 5 bases at V and 4 bases at J; junction bases unmatched: 7. The CDR3 bases are TGTGCCAGCAGTCCACGACAGGGTCGCTATGGCTACACCTTC. Its protein product is CASSPRQGRYGYTF.

This clonotype has just a few counts. The V gene is TRBV29-1, the J gene TRBJ2-3; maybe TRBD2 (5 bases). CDR1 SQVTM and CDR2 ANQGSEA come from the germline V gene. Trimming removed 8 bases from V and 0 bases from J, with 12 bases in between. The CDR3 runs 13 residues. The CDR3 nucleotides are TGCAGCATCCCATGGGAGAGCACAGATACGCAGTATTTT. Translating gives CSIPWESTDTQYF.

The J gene is TRBJ2-1, the V gene TRBV5-1; D perhaps matches TRBD1 (6 bases). The CDR3 has 13 residues. Trimming shortened V by 1 base and J by 6 bases, and 8 bases separated the two germline ends. The germline V gene encodes CDR1 SGHRS and CDR2 YFSETQ. In DNA form, the CDR3 reads TGCGCCAGCAGCTTGCAACAGGGCAATGAGCAGTTCTTC. It encodes CASSLQQGNEQFF.

V usage is TRBV29-1 and J usage is TRBJ2-7, with D possibly called TRBD1 or TRBD2 (5 bases each). The CDR3 extends over 13 amino acids. V was pared by 3 bases and J by 2 bases, with 11 bases between. Germline CDR1 SQVTM, CDR2 ANQGSEA. The CDR3 nucleotides read TGCAGCGTTGATGCCGGGACCCCCTACGAGCAGTACTTC. The encoded protein is CSVDAGTPYEQYF.

This rearrangement joins TRBV7-9 to TRBJ1-4; TRBD1 aligns across 7 bases. The trim removed 4 bases at V and 1 base at J, leaving 9 bases unmatched. This CDR3 comprises 17 residues. Germline V lookup: CDR1 SEHNR, CDR2 FQNEAQ (reference sequence). The CDR3 nucleotides read TGTGCCAGCAGCTACCTACAGGGGTTGGTAACTAATGAAAAACTGTTTTTT. Translation: CASSYLQGLVTNEKLFF.

The sample holds a few counts of this clonotype. The gene calls are TRBV9 and TRBJ2-5; 13 bases fit TRBD2. Per germline, CDR1 SGDLS and CDR2 YYNGEE. There are 16 residues in the CDR3. J was trimmed by 1 base and V by 2 bases; bases with no gene match: 2. The DNA of the CDR3 is TGTGCCAGCAGCGTGGGACTAGCGGGGCTCCAAGAGACCCAGTACTTC. Its translation: CASSVGLAGLQETQYF.

At least ten counts were recorded for this clonotype. V is TRBV7-9 and J is TRBJ2-7; 8 bases fit TRBD1. V shed 5 bases and J 2 bases; nucleotides not matched to a gene: 8. Germline loops: CDR1 SEHNR, CDR2 FQNEAQ (reference sequence). The CDR3 is 15 residues long. The CDR3 bases are TGTGCCAGCAGCCCAACCGGGACAGGAGCCTACGAGCAGTACTTC. It codes for CASSPTGTGAYEQYF.

This chain connects TRBV6-5 to TRBJ1-1; D gene unclear. Germline V gene data show CDR1 as MNHEY and CDR2 as SVGAGI. Trimming took off 0 bases at V and 7 bases at J, with 9 bases between the two ends. The CDR3 runs 13 residues. The CDR3 here is CASSYSGFSEAFF. CDR3 DNA sequence: TGTGCCAGCAGTTACTCGGGGTTTAGTGAAGCTTTCTTT.

The chain joins TRBV6-2 or TRBV6-3 to TRBJ2-2; D gene ambiguous. Germline V gene lookup returns CDR1 MNHEY and CDR2 SVGEGT. This CDR3 has 12 residues. V was shortened by 7 bases and J by 6 bases, with 9 bases between the two germline ends. The CDR3 sequence is CASTYHAGELFF. CDR3 DNA sequence: TGTGCCAGCACGTATCACGCCGGGGAGCTGTTTTTT.

This chain joins TRBV7-9 and TRBJ2-7; no definite D call. Trimming left V 8 bases short and J 5 bases short, with 13 bases between. The CDR3 extends over 12 amino acids. CDR1 SEHNR and CDR2 FQNEAQ come from the germline V gene (reference sequence). The CDR3 DNA sequence: TGTGCCAGCGGCCGAGAATTGGACGAGCAGTACTTC. Its translation: CASGRELDEQYF.

This clonotype was seen more than once but under ten times. This chain uses TRBV15 with TRBJ2-7; 8 bases match TRBD2. J lost 6 bases, V lost 5 bases, and 9 bases had no gene match. Germline-derived CDR1 and CDR2 are LNHNV and YYDKDF (reference sequence). This CDR3 spans 14 amino acids. The CDR3 here is CATSQAGGGPEQYF. CDR3 DNA sequence: TGTGCCACCAGCCAGGCGGGAGGAGGCCCCGAGCAGTACTTC.

The rearrangement joins TRBV2 to TRBJ1-5; TRBD1 is a possible D gene (5 bases). V was trimmed by 8 bases and J by 0 bases, leaving 11 bases between them. From germline, CDR1 is SNHLY and CDR2 FYNNEI. The CDR3 spans 14 residues. This CDR3 is CASADSHSNQPQHF. DNA of the CDR3: TGTGCCAGCGCTGACAGTCATAGCAATCAGCCCCAGCATTTT.

This clonotype was counted a few times. The chain employs TRBV30 and TRBJ2-5, with a possible D match to TRBD2 (5 bases). V lost 1 base, J lost 5 bases, and 17 bases lay in between. This CDR3 region has 15 residues. Germline V gives CDR1 GTSNPN, CDR2 SVGIG (reference sequence). CDR3 loop: CAWSEREGGLETQYF. Written as DNA, the CDR3 is TGTGCCTGGAGTGAACGGGAAGGAGGTCTGGAGACCCAGTACTTC.

This chain links TRBV9 with TRBJ2-4; no reliable D call. Germline V CDR1 and CDR2: SGDLS, YYNGEE. The CDR3 has 18 residues. Between the trimmed V and J ends, which lost 3 bases and 0 bases, there was a span of 19 bases. The CDR3 loop is CASSAADITLGAKNIQYF. The CDR3 coding sequence is TGTGCCAGCAGCGCAGCCGATATAACTCTCGGAGCCAAAAACATTCAGTACTTC.

This clonotype was observed a handful of times. The CDR3 loop reads CAWRRTSGGNNEQFF. CDR3 in DNA: TGTGCCTGGAGGAGGACTAGCGGGGGTAACAATGAGCAGTTCTTC. The rearrangement links TRBV30 to TRBJ2-1; 13 bases are shared with TRBD2. Germline values: CDR1 GTSNPN, CDR2 SVGIG (reference sequence). Trimming at V came to 3 bases and at J to 5 bases, leaving 4 bases not matched to a gene. The CDR3 covers 15 residues.

J is TRBJ2-5 and V is TRBV5-1; 11 nucleotides line up with TRBD2. CDR3 length equals 14 residues. V shed 4 bases and J 5 bases; nucleotides not matched to a gene: 4. Germline CDR1 SGHRS, CDR2 YFSETQ. This chain's CDR3 is CASSRSGGDETQYF. The CDR3 coding sequence is TGCGCCAGCAGCCGTAGCGGGGGGGACGAGACCCAGTACTTC.

There are a few counts of this clonotype. V usage is TRBV9 and J usage is TRBJ2-3; TRBD2 matches at 7 bases. V shed 3 bases and J 2 bases; nucleotides not matched to a gene: 9. Germline-derived CDR1 and CDR2 are SGDLS and YYNGEE. This CDR3 comprises 16 residues. CDR3: CASSAVLRGDTDTQYF. The DNA for the CDR3 is TGTGCCAGCAGCGCAGTTCTCCGGGGGGACACAGATACGCAGTATTTT. Full variable domain (outside the CDR3, taken from reference TRBV9 and TRBJ2-3): DSGVTQTPKHLITATGQRVTLRCSPRSGDLSVYWYQQSLDQGLQFLIQYYNGEERAKGNILERFSAQQFPDLHSELNLSSLELGDSALYFCASSAVLRGDTDTQYFGPGTRLTVL.

The rearrangement joins TRBV7-3 to TRBJ2-7; weak D call: TRBD2 (5 bases). This CDR3 region has 13 residues. V was clipped by 5 bases and J by 7 bases, with 15 bases between them. Germline V gene data show CDR1 as SGHTA and CDR2 as FQGTGA. DNA for the CDR3: TGTGCCAGCAGCCCTCTTGGACTCGGTGAGCAGTACTTC. Amino acid sequence: CASSPLGLGEQYF.

This clonotype was seen more than once but under ten times. CDR3 sequence (DNA): TGCAGCGTGGATGGACTAGGGGCAGATACGCAGTATTTT. Amino acids: CSVDGLGADTQYF. The chain employs TRBV29-1 and TRBJ2-3; 7 bases match TRBD2. Per germline, CDR1 SQVTM and CDR2 ANQGSEA. The length of the CDR3 is 13 residues. J was trimmed by 4 bases and V by 6 bases; bases with no gene match: 7.

This clonotype has only a few counts. V usage is TRBV4-2 and J usage is TRBJ2-3, with D unclear. Germline V gives CDR1 LGHNA, CDR2 YNFKEQ. This CDR3 is built from 17 residues. V gave up 0 bases and J gave up 2 bases, with 15 bases separating them. The CDR3 sequence is CASSQDLGLLPTDTQYF. The CDR3 nucleotides read TGTGCCAGCAGCCAAGATTTGGGCCTGCTCCCCACAGATACGCAGTATTTT.

A few counts support this clonotype. J is TRBJ2-5 and V is TRBV6-1; no reliable D call. Trimming stripped 7 bases from V and 4 bases from J, with 16 bases between. This CDR3 has 14 amino acids. CDR1 MNHNS and CDR2 SASEGT come from the germline V gene. The CDR3: CASKISGVRETQYF. CDR3 DNA sequence: TGTGCCAGCAAGATTAGTGGGGTTCGAGAGACCCAGTACTTC.

The rearrangement joins TRBV24-1 to TRBJ1-5; no clear D. This CDR3 has 14 amino acids. V was trimmed by 6 bases and J by 0 bases, leaving 8 bases between them. Germline lookup yields CDR1 KGHDR and CDR2 SFDVKD. The CDR3 sequence: CATSNGLSNQPQHF. CDR3 nucleotide sequence: TGTGCCACCAGTAATGGGCTTAGCAATCAGCCCCAGCATTTT.

Many counts were recorded for this clonotype. The V gene is TRBV29-1, the J gene TRBJ2-1; 10 bases agree with TRBD2. With V trimmed by 6 bases and J by 7 bases, 15 bases remained unmatched. Germline values: CDR1 SQVTM, CDR2 ANQGSEA. The CDR3 totals 16 residues. The CDR3 coding sequence is TGCAGCGTCGGAAGGGGGCTAGCGGGAGACCTTAATGAGCAGTTCTTC. Translating gives CSVGRGLAGDLNEQFF.

The chain uses TRBV12-3 or TRBV12-4 and TRBJ2-7; D remains ambiguous. The CDR3 extends over 13 amino acids. The V end was cut by 3 bases, the J end by 2 bases, with 8 bases between. CDR3: CASSLLSAYEQYF. The CDR3 region has the DNA TGTGCCAGCAGTTTGCTTTCCGCCTACGAGCAGTACTTC.

The chain uses TRBV25-1 and TRBJ2-7, with 7 bases fitting TRBD2. V was clipped by 2 bases and J by 3 bases; unmatched bases: 16. CDR3 length: 18 amino acids. Per germline, CDR1 MGHDK and CDR2 SYGVNS. CDR3: CASSEESGILQRGYEQYF. The CDR3 nucleotides are TGTGCCAGCAGTGAAGAATCCGGTATACTCCAGCGGGGCTACGAGCAGTACTTC.

This clonotype has just a few counts. J is TRBJ2-7 and V is TRBV4-1, with unresolved D. Germline CDR1 reads MGHRA; CDR2 reads YSYEKL. This CDR3 region has 13 residues. V lost 0 bases and J 2 bases, leaving 5 bases between the germline ends. This CDR3 reads CASSQDRTYEQYF. The CDR3, as DNA: TGCGCCAGCAGCCAAGATCGGACCTACGAGCAGTACTTC.

The chain uses TRBV7-3 and TRBJ2-1; D remains ambiguous. Trimming took off 1 base at V and 3 bases at J, with 13 bases between the two ends. Germline loops: CDR1 SGHTA, CDR2 FQGTGA. The CDR3 is 16 residues long. CDR3 sequence: CASSLKIVPNYNEQFF. The CDR3 DNA is TGTGCCAGCAGCTTAAAGATTGTACCTAACTACAATGAGCAGTTCTTC.

This rearrangement joins TRBV27 to TRBJ2-2; perhaps TRBD1 as D (6 bases). This CDR3 is 16 amino acids long. V was shortened by 0 bases and J by 4 bases, with 12 bases between the two germline ends. Germline CDR1 MNHEY, CDR2 SMNVEV (reference sequence). In DNA form, the CDR3 reads TGTGCCAGCAGTTTATCCCAGGGGTTGGGCACCGGGGAGCTGTTTTTT. It specifies CASSLSQGLGTGELFF.

The rearrangement links TRBV4-2 to TRBJ1-1, with D possibly TRBD1 on 5 matching bases. Between the trimmed V and J ends, which lost 0 bases and 6 bases, there was a span of 11 bases. The CDR3 is 14 amino acids. Germline assignment: CDR1 LGHNA and CDR2 YNFKEQ. CDR3 sequence (DNA): TGTGCCAGCAGCCAAGAGGGACGGGGGGCTGAAGCTTTCTTT. Its protein product is CASSQEGRGAEAFF.

This chain joins TRBV7-8 and TRBJ1-4; no firm D call. The germline CDR1 and CDR2 sequences are SGHVS and FQNEAQ. The V gene lost 0 bases and the J gene lost 5 bases, with 13 bases spanning the gap. There are 16 residues in the CDR3. As DNA, the CDR3 is TGTGCCAGCAGCTTAGCTTGGGGAGGAGGCAATGAAAAACTGTTTTTT. Protein sequence: CASSLAWGGGNEKLFF.